Listed below are T cell receptor beta chains from one sample, sequenced in a study of blood T cell repertoires in COVID-19. Using immunoSEQ multiplex PCR, the repertoire was profiled, and TCRdb retains in-frame clones only, with some absent. The sample gives 200,000 to 300,000 clones, approximately 89% of which show up once; 2.3% is in the top ten. Sequencing was done on a sample of peripheral blood. Receptors originate from a woman between 45 and 65 years old with acute or convalescent COVID-19. Both conserved end residues are trimmed from each CDR3. The order of the fields is V gene, J gene, CDR3 protein.

TRBV10-3	TRBJ1-2	AISEMQNYGYT
TRBV7-2	TRBJ2-1	ASSLTLAGLNEQF
TRBV7-2	TRBJ2-7	ASSTLAGIYEQY
TRBV27	TRBJ1-4	ASSPRQGTNEKLF
TRBV5-1	TRBJ2-1	ASSLTRQGSASSYNEQF
TRBV9	TRBJ2-7	ASSVKGTGSYEQY
TRBV28	TRBJ1-1	ASSPRDRGLVDF
TRBV6-5	TRBJ1-2	ASSNGVPNYGYT
TRBV10-3	TRBJ2-7	AISVVGSGSYEQY
TRBV3-1/TRBV3-2	TRBJ2-5	ASSQVKQGLQETQY
TRBV30	TRBJ2-3	AWSKFPSTDTQY
TRBV7-2	TRBJ2-7	ASSLASGVFYEQY
TRBV2	TRBJ2-3	ASRVAGPTDTQY
TRBV5-4	TRBJ2-6	ASSLAGQGAWANVLT
TRBV18	TRBJ1-1	ASSSGAGTGSEAF
TRBV4-3	TRBJ1-1	ASSQQQGNTEAF
TRBV11-2	TRBJ1-4	ASSLSWGDRERKLF
TRBV5-1	TRBJ2-7	ASSLGGSFYEQY
TRBV27	TRBJ1-2	ASRGGSSWVYGYT
TRBV12-5	TRBJ2-3	ASGFSGTSGSTDTQY
TRBV30	TRBJ1-2	AWSTGVYT
TRBV18	TRBJ2-3	ASSQLRTGPSTDTQY
TRBV7-3	TRBJ2-5	ASSLTGRQETQY
TRBV19	TRBJ2-2	ASTPWTSSSTGELF
TRBV5-1	TRBJ1-3	ASSLEERTGKD
TRBV9	TRBJ1-3	ASSAQDRGLTGNTIY
TRBV6-5	TRBJ1-1	ASSYYSASTEAF
TRBV6-2/TRBV6-3	TRBJ2-4	ASSYSSKRGLAKNIQY
TRBV28	TRBJ1-1	ASSLLGQGVSEAF
TRBV2	TRBJ1-4	ASSEVWQATNEKLF
TRBV7-2	TRBJ2-1	ASQGQRASYNEQF
TRBV18	TRBJ1-1	ASSLARGVTEAF
TRBV7-6	TRBJ1-6	ASSFNQGYNSPLH